This T cell receptor beta chain was sequenced for a study of cytomegalovirus exposure and HLA in healthy donors. Overall study: It was reported in a later analysis that the roughly 120 validation repertoires used the same platform as the 550 to 850 first-cohort repertoires.

General study points: The study designated 150 to 200 TCR beta chains cytomegalovirus-associated. Rare TCR sequences dominated, though some public TCRs recurred in many donors.

For this clone: What it binds is not known.

V lost 1 base to trimming and J lost 3 bases; unmatched junction nucleotides: 5. This CDR3 is 16 amino acids long. Germline V gene data show CDR1 as LNHNV and CDR2 as YYDKDF (reference sequence). The assay was immunoSEQ multiplex PCR, and TCRdb's table has in-frame clones only and misses some. This repertoire shows tens of thousands of clones, roughly 94% found once; its top ten account for approximately 1.3%. Sequencing input: PBMCs. The V call is TRBV15, the J call TRBJ2-1, with 8 positions matching TRBD2. The source is a man between 18 and 29 years old in good health and CMV-seropositive. DNA for the CDR3: TGTGCCACCAGCAGAGGACGGGAGGGCCTCTACAATGAGCAGTTCTTC. It specifies CATSRGREGLYNEQFF.